A selection of T cell receptor beta chains follows, all from one sample in a study of T cells in Graves' hyperthyroidism and ophthalmopathy. TCRdb recomputed calls from the multiplex PCR reads with MiXCR, one row per CDR3 protein. The sample carries about 570,000 distinct CDR3 sequences, around 46% recorded once. Source material: peripheral blood or thyroid tissue (not recorded which). The receptors derive from an adult woman with Graves' disease, either hyperthyroidism or ophthalmopathy (not recorded which). Each CDR3 is given with its conserved first and last residue. A row's size may be missing; if present it is once, few, many or a size class.

cdr3_length,j_call,v_call,clone_size,cdr3_aa
14,TRBJ2-7,TRBV7-8,many,CASTPRALIYEQYF
16,TRBJ2-5,TRBV5-1,NA,CASSFDSRVVKETQYF
13,TRBJ1-1,TRBV12-3/TRBV12-4,NA,CASSPPDNTEAFF
16,TRBJ1-6,TRBV6-1,once,CASSPGSGTEYSPLHF
14,TRBJ1-5,TRBV20-1,many,CSASRGYSNQPQHF
14,TRBJ2-2,TRBV9,many,CASSVASSTGELFF
13,TRBJ2-1,TRBV2,few,CASSDRRVDEQFF
13,TRBJ1-2,TRBV20-1,once,CSAPTPGGGGYTF
13,TRBJ2-1,TRBV5-1,NA,CASSLVQYNEQFF
15,TRBJ2-5,TRBV7-9,NA,CASSLETGHNQPQYF
13,TRBJ1-2,TRBV29-1,few,CSVGGRYSYGYTF
15,TRBJ2-1,TRBV2,NA,CASSLVERGRLEQFF
12,TRBJ2-2,TRBV11-2,many,CASHLGTGELFF
15,TRBJ1-5,TRBV7-9,many,CASSDTKGVDQPQHF
14,TRBJ2-5,TRBV4-1,many,CASSQVAGRGTQYF
17,TRBJ2-2,TRBV5-1,many,CASSLNSRSWNAGELFF
15,TRBJ2-7,TRBV6-5,few,CASRAPGTQFYEQYF
15,TRBJ1-1,TRBV6-5,NA,CASSYSSRGSTEAFF
15,TRBJ1-6,TRBV20-1,NA,CSARHRTATYSPLHF
17,TRBJ2-2,TRBV5-5,NA,CASSQETTRRGTGELFF